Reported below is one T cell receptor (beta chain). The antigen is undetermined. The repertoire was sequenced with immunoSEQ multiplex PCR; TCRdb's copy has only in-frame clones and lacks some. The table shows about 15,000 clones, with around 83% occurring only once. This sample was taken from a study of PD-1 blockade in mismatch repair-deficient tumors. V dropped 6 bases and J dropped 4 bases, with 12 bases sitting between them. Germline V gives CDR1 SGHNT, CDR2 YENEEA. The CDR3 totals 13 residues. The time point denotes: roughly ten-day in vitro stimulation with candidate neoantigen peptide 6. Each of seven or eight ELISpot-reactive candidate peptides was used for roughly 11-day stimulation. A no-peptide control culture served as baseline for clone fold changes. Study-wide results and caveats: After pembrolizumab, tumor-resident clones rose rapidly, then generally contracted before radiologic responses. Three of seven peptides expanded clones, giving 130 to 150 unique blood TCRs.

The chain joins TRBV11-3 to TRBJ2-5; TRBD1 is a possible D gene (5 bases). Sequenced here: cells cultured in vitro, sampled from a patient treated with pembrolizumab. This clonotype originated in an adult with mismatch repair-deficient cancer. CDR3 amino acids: CASSLRVGETQYF. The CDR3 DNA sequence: TGTGCCAGCAGTCTCAGGGTAGGAGAGACCCAGTACTTC.